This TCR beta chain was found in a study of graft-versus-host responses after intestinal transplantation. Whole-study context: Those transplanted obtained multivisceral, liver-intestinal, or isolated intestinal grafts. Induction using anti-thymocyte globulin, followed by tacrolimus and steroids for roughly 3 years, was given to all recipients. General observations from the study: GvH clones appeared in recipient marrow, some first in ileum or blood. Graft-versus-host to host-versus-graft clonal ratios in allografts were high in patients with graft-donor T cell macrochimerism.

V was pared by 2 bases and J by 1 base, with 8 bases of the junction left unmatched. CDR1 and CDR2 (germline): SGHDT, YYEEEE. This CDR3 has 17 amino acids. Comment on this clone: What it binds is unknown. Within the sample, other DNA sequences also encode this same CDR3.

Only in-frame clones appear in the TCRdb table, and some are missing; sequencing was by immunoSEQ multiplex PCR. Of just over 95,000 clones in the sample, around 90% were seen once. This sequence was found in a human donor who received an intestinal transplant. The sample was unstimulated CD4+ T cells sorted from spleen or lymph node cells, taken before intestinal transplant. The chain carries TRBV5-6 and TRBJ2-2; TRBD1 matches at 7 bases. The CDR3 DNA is TGTGCCAGCAGCTTCCTAAGAGGGACAGAGAACACCGGGGAGCTGTTTTTT. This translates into CASSFLRGTENTGELFF.